These T cell receptor beta chains were read from a single sample in a study of cytomegalovirus exposure and HLA in healthy donors. The assay was immunoSEQ multiplex PCR, and TCRdb's table has in-frame clones only and misses some. The sample yields 100,000 to 150,000 clones, roughly 95% seen once. The specimen was PBMCs. These receptors all come from a man between 18 and 29 years old in good health and CMV-seronegative. Each CDR3 is given without its conserved first and last residue. The D gene is left open where the match is weak.

j_call v_call d_call cdr3_aa
TRBJ1-5 TRBV6-5 TRBD1 ASSRDRGSNQPQH
TRBJ1-2 TRBV29-1 TRBD1 SGRTGDYGYT
TRBJ1-5 TRBV4-2 - ASSQGAGESNQPQH
TRBJ2-7 TRBV2 TRBD1 ASSEAGGSYEQY
TRBJ2-2 TRBV27 TRBD2 ASKDSGRATGELF
TRBJ2-7 TRBV7-8 - ASSAPLSSYEQY
TRBJ2-2 TRBV11-1 - ASSLGLADTGELF
TRBJ2-3 TRBV27 - ASKGGGNTDTQY
TRBJ2-7 TRBV28 - ASSFRDKIYEQY
TRBJ2-1 TRBV4-3 TRBD2 ASSPRNAGGPYNEQF
TRBJ2-3 TRBV11-3 - ASSLDTLGTLAADTQY
TRBJ2-2 TRBV7-3 - ASSPPRAGELF
TRBJ2-7 TRBV7-8 TRBD1 ASMGRGTGFNEQY
TRBJ1-4 TRBV7-2 - ASSLTPGIANEKLF
TRBJ2-7 TRBV30 TRBD1 AWRGQGAYEQY
TRBJ2-1 TRBV9 - ASSVSGSNEQF
TRBJ2-1 TRBV5-1 TRBD2 ASSFGGGEQF
TRBJ2-7 TRBV7-8 TRBD1 ASSSGQGTEQY
TRBJ2-7 TRBV7-3 TRBD2 ASSLTSGSSTYEQY
TRBJ2-7 TRBV11-2 TRBD1 ASSQGTGAYEQY
TRBJ2-1 TRBV4-3 TRBD2 ASSQDLGLASYNEQF
TRBJ2-7 TRBV11-3 TRBD1 ASSLGGPGQGREQY
TRBJ2-3 TRBV1 - TSSHLAGVTDTQY
TRBJ1-1 TRBV6-5 - ASSYSPGRDTEAF
TRBJ1-2 TRBV28 - AHRQGANYGYT
TRBJ1-1 TRBV30 TRBD1 ASTGTGVEAF
TRBJ1-1 TRBV18 - ASSPPGTKNTEAF
TRBJ2-5 TRBV5-1 - ASSLGAGEETQY
TRBJ1-5 TRBV10-3 TRBD1 AISEGGQGYQPQH
TRBJ1-1 TRBV19 - ASQGNGGEAF
TRBJ2-2 TRBV12-5 - ASGLDSGTLRFTGELF
TRBJ2-5 TRBV6-5 TRBD2 ASQAAGGRGETQY
TRBJ2-7 TRBV28 - ASSFFAGLARTDEQY
TRBJ1-1 TRBV7-2 - ASSFGQQNTEAF
TRBJ2-7 TRBV5-1 - ASSLEIRDEQY
TRBJ1-1 TRBV6-5 - ASSFRGRNTEAF
TRBJ2-1 TRBV27 - ASSPPGWGVNEQF
TRBJ2-2 TRBV4-2 TRBD1 ASSQEWDRGSTTGELF
TRBJ1-5 TRBV4-2 - ASSQGERGPQH
TRBJ2-1 TRBV7-3 - ASSLDASYNEQF
TRBJ2-7 TRBV5-1 - ASSLAGTPDATNYEQY
TRBJ1-1 TRBV7-6 TRBD1 ASSLGTGGGGEAF
TRBJ1-5 TRBV30 - AWSETAAPQH
TRBJ2-7 TRBV27 - ASSLYGTKNSYEQY
TRBJ2-1 TRBV7-8 - ASSEGGSAYNEQF
TRBJ1-1 TRBV30 - AWSSGVGMDTEAF
TRBJ1-5 TRBV27 - ASSLTQARRTNQPQH
TRBJ1-5 TRBV4-2 TRBD1 ASSQVQGAQPQH
TRBJ2-6 TRBV27 TRBD1 ASSYGTAGANVLT
TRBJ2-6 TRBV7-3 - ASSLEGGAGANVLT
TRBJ2-7 TRBV6-5 - ASSYSREGYEQY
TRBJ2-3 TRBV2 TRBD1 ASTIWDRRSSTDTQY
TRBJ2-7 TRBV11-2 TRBD1 ASSPSGTGLYEQY
TRBJ1-4 TRBV27 - ASTRRGGSNEKLF
TRBJ2-1 TRBV27 TRBD2 ASSPALGLGNEQF
TRBJ2-1 TRBV5-1 - ASSSSGVDTNEQF
TRBJ2-2 TRBV5-6 TRBD1 ASSLGTGGTGELF
TRBJ2-7 TRBV4-1 TRBD1 ASSQGAGGFYEQY
TRBJ2-5 TRBV2 TRBD1 ASSDGQGWETQY
TRBJ1-5 TRBV18 - ASSPLAGFNQPQH